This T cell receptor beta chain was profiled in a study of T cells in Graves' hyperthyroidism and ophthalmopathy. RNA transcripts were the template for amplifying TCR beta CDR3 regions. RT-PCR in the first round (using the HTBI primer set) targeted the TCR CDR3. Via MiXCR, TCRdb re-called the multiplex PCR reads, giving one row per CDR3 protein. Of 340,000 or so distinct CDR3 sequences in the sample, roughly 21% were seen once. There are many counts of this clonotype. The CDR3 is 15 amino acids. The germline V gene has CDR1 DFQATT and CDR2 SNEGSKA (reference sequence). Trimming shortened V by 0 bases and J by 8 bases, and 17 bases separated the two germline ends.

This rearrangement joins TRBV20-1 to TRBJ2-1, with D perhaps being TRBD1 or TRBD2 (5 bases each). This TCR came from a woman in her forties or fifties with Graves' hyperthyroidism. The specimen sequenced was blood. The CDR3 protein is CSARERTGAGDEQFF. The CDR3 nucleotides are TGCAGTGCTAGAGAAAGAACCGGGGCCGGGGATGAGCAGTTCTTC.